This T cell receptor beta chain derives from a study of early T cells in non-severe SARS-CoV-2 infection. Findings and limits, study-wide: VDJdb matching skewed toward anti-spike CD8 responses, missing private and CD4 specificities.

TCRdb processed the 5' RACE reads anew with MiXCR; each CDR3 protein has one entry. This sample yields roughly 110,000 distinct CDR3 sequences, of which 11% are seen a single time; approximately 6.9% belongs to the top ten. CDR3 length: 13 amino acids. The V gene's germline CDR1 is DFQATT and CDR2 SNEGSKA (reference sequence). Trimming took off 6 bases at V and 1 base at J, with 13 bases between the two ends. This clonotype occurred many times. The target antigen is unknown. The sequenced sample was whole blood. This chain joins TRBV20-1 and TRBJ2-7; D is ambiguous. The receptor's source is an adult who was a healthcare worker with PCR-confirmed SARS-CoV-2 infection or an uninfected control (not recorded which). The CDR3 DNA reads as TGCAGTGCCTTAGGCCAGCTTTCCTACGAGCAGTACTTC. Its translation is CSALGQLSYEQYF.